This T cell receptor beta chain was found in a study of T cells in narcolepsy. Study-wide context: Donors had narcolepsy type 1 or type 2, or were healthy controls.

A remark on this clone: Its antigen is unknown.

Sequenced by immunoSEQ multiplex PCR; TCRdb stores in-frame clones only, minus some. Counted here are around 34,000 clones, almost 80% occurring once; the ten biggest clones make up approximately 3.6%. Study-level findings and limits: Autoreactive clonotypes reportedly recurred in blood of same and different patients, not controls. Some memory CD4+ repertoires had no autoreactive clone sequences. Comparing one patient's CSF and blood CD4+ clonotypes highlighted HCRT- and TRIB2-specific autoreactive clonotypes.

The germline CDR1 and CDR2 sequences are MNHEY and SVGAGI. This CDR3 is 13 amino acids long. V lost 6 bases, J lost 9 bases, and 12 bases lay in between. Sequencing was carried out using memory (CD45RA-) CD4+ T cells from blood. The chain couples TRBV6-5 to TRBJ1-6; D is possibly TRBD1 (5 bases). The receptor comes from a human donor in good health. CDR3 nucleotide sequence: TGTGCCAGCAGAAACTCAGGGCTTTCACCCCTCCACTTT. Residues: CASRNSGLSPLHF.